These 8 T cell receptor beta chains share one sample of origin, sequenced in a study of Ad26.COV2.S vaccination and SARS-CoV-2 variants. Treatment indicated: roughly 20 received Ad26.COV2.S at low or high dose, single or two shots; 5 received placebo; per-sample allocation not given. Sampling happened 63 days after the first vaccine or placebo injection. TCRdb's copy holds only in-frame clones and misses some; the assay was immunoSEQ multiplex PCR. The sample has more than 300,000 clones; 70% to 90% are singletons. Sequencing used peripheral blood, obtained in a trial of Ad26.COV2.S vaccine versus placebo. Receptors were obtained from a person aged 18 to 65 who received the Ad26.COV2.S COVID-19 vaccine or a placebo.

In regard to this clone: Other DNA sequences in this specimen translate into the identical CDR3. The chain couples TRBV5-1 to TRBJ2-3; TRBD2 matches at 12 bases. With V trimmed by 1 base and J by 4 bases, 1 base remained unmatched. CDR1 is SGHRS, CDR2 YFSETQ, per germline. This CDR3 has 15 residues. CDR3 coding DNA: TGCGCCAGCAGCTTGCTAGCGGGGGGGGCAGATACGCAGTATTTT. Translated, it gives CASSLLAGGADTQYF.

The genes are TRBV27 and TRBJ2-7; D is unresolved. The CDR3 totals 13 residues. V was clipped by 0 bases and J by 5 bases, with 8 bases between them. From germline, CDR1 is MNHEY and CDR2 SMNVEV (reference sequence). The CDR3 coding sequence is TGTGCCAGCAGTTTATCGTTGTATAACGAGCAGTACTTC. It yields the protein CASSLSLYNEQYF.

This clone was counted a few times. The rearrangement uses TRBV5-6 and TRBJ2-1; D possibly corresponds to TRBD1 (5 bases). Looked up from germline, CDR1 is SGHDT and CDR2 is YYEEEE. Trimming took 7 bases from V and 7 from J, leaving 27 bases between them. This CDR3 has 17 amino acids. The CDR3 reads CASRGINSHRGGNEQFF. The CDR3 coding sequence is TGTGCCAGCCGAGGCATAAACAGCCATAGGGGTGGGAATGAGCAGTTCTTC.

V and J are TRBV11-3 and TRBJ2-7; D might be TRBD1 or TRBD2, each matching 5 bases. Germline values: CDR1 SGHNT, CDR2 YENEEA. The CDR3 runs to 13 residues. V lost 5 bases to trimming and J lost 4 bases, with 12 bases between them. The CDR3 nucleotides read TGTGCCAGCAGCGCCGGGACCACTTACGAGCAGTACTTC. It codes for CASSAGTTYEQYF.

The genes are TRBV6-1 and TRBJ2-1, with D possibly matching TRBD1 (5 bases). Per the germline V gene, CDR1 is MNHNS and CDR2 is SASEGT. The CDR3 loop spans 17 amino acids. The V end was cut by 4 bases, the J end by 2 bases, with 18 bases between. The CDR3 protein is CASSGGPPISTYNEQFF. The CDR3 bases are TGTGCCAGCAGTGGGGGCCCCCCGATCAGCACCTACAATGAGCAGTTCTTC.

Concerning this clone: The sample holds other DNA sequences that translate to the same CDR3. The CDR3 loop is CASSLTGGAETQYF. The CDR3 DNA is TGTGCCAGCAGCTTGACCGGGGGTGCGGAGACCCAGTACTTC. This rearrangement joins TRBV7-3 to TRBJ2-5, with D maybe TRBD2 (6 bases). The germline V gene encodes CDR1 SGHTA and CDR2 FQGTGA. This CDR3 has 14 amino acids. With 3 bases removed from V and 5 bases from J, the gap between germline ends came to 13 bases.

The chain joins TRBV9 to TRBJ1-3; tentatively, D is TRBD1 (6 bases). CDR3 length: 18 residues. Looked up from germline, CDR1 is SGDLS and CDR2 is YYNGEE. V lost 4 bases to trimming and J lost 2 bases, with 22 bases between them. CDR3 coding DNA: TGTGCCAGCAGCCACCCACGGGGGCAGGGATTGACTGGAAACACCATATATTTT. It is translated as CASSHPRGQGLTGNTIYF.

The table lists this clone with a count of one. The V gene is TRBV19, the J gene TRBJ1-6; D gene uncertain. The germline V gene encodes CDR1 LNHDA and CDR2 SQIVND (reference sequence). This CDR3 is built from 13 residues. Trimming shortened V by 4 bases and J by 7 bases, and 8 bases separated the two germline ends. The CDR3 spells CASSTYTNSPLHF. Written as DNA, the CDR3 is TGTGCCAGTAGTACCTACACAAATTCACCCCTCCACTTT.